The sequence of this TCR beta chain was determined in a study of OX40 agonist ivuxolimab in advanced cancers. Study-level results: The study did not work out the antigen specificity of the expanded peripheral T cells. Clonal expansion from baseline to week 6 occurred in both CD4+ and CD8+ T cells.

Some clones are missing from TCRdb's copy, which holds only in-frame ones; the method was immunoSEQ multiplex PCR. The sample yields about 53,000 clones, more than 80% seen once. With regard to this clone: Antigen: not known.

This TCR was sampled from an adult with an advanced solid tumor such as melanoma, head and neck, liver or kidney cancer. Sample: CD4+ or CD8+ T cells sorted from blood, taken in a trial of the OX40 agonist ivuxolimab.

The CDR3 is CASSTNQGNYGYTF. Written as DNA, the CDR3 is TGTGCCAGCAGCACTAATCAGGGGAACTATGGCTACACCTTC. The genes are TRBV7-9 and TRBJ1-2, with a tentative D call TRBD1 (6 bases). CDR1 is SEHNR and CDR2 is FQNEAQ in the germline V gene (reference sequence). CDR3 size: 14 residues. V was cut by 5 bases and J by 2 bases, with 12 bases left in between.